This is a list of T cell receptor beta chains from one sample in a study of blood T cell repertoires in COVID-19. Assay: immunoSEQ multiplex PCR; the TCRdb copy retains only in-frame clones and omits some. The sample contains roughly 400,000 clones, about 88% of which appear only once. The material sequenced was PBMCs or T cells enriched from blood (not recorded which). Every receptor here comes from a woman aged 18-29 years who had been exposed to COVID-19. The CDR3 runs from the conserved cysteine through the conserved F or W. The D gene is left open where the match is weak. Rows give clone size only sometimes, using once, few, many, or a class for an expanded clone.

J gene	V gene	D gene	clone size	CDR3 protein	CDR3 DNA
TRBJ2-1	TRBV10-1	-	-	CASSENRASLNEQFF	TGCGCCAGCAGTGAGAACAGGGCCTCCCTCAATGAGCAGTTCTTC
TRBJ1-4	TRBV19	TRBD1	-	CASHGQASTNEKLFF	TGTGCCAGCCACGGACAGGCCTCCACTAATGAAAAACTGTTTTTT
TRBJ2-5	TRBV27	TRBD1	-	CASSLDRGRETQYF	TGTGCCAGCAGTTTAGACAGGGGGCGTGAGACCCAGTACTTC
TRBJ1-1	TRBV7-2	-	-	CASSLGPTGMNTEAFF	TGTGCCAGCAGCTTAGGCCCTACAGGGATGAACACTGAAGCTTTCTTT
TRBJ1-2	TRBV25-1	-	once	CASSAAAGAGRIGYTF	TGTGCCAGCAGTGCCGCCGCGGGGGCAGGGAGGATAGGCTACACCTTC
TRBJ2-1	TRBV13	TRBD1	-	CASSLPGQGGNEQFF	TGTGCCAGCAGCTTACCGGGACAGGGGGGAAATGAGCAGTTCTTC
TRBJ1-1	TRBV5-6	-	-	CASSSLYTEAFF	TGTGCCAGCAGCTCCTTGTACACTGAAGCTTTCTTT
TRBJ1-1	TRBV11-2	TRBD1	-	CASSRGQGNTEAFF	TGTGCCAGCAGCCGGGGACAGGGAAACACTGAAGCTTTCTTT
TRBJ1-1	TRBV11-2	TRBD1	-	CASSLPQGVVITEAFF	TGTGCCAGCAGCTTACCACAGGGGGTGGTGATCACTGAAGCTTTCTTT
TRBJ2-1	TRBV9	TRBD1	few	CASSREGQQPSSYNEQFF	TGTGCCAGCAGCCGAGAGGGACAGCAACCGAGCTCCTACAATGAGCAGTTCTTC
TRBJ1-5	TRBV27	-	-	CASSSPSRDQPQHF	TGTGCCAGCAGTTCCCCAAGCCGGGATCAGCCCCAGCATTTT
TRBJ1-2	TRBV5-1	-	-	CASSSGAPQGKDGYTF	TGCGCCAGCAGCTCCGGGGCCCCACAGGGCAAGGATGGCTACACCTTC
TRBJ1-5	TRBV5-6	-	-	CASSLPPQHF	TGTGCCAGCAGCCTCCCCCCCCAGCATTTT
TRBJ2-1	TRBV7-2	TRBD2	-	CASSDRLAGGFYNEQFF	TGTGCCAGCAGCGACCGACTAGCGGGAGGCTTCTACAATGAGCAGTTCTTC
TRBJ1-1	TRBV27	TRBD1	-	CASSPMTGMNTEAFF	TGTGCCAGCAGCCCAATGACAGGGATGAACACTGAAGCTTTCTTT
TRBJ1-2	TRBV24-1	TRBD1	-	CATSDPTPGGDYGYTF	TGTGCCACCAGTGATCCTACGCCAGGGGGCGACTATGGCTACACCTTC
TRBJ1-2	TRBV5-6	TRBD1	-	CASSLVVGQGYFYDGYTF	TGTGCCAGCAGCTTGGTGGTGGGACAGGGTTATTTTTACGATGGCTACACCTTC
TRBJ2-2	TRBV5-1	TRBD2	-	CASSSTSGVNTGELFF	TGCGCCAGCAGCTCCACTAGCGGGGTCAACACCGGGGAGCTGTTTTTT
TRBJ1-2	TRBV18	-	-	CASSPALLANYGYTF	TGTGCCAGCTCACCGGCCCTTCTAGCTAACTATGGCTACACCTTC
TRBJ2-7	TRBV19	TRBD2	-	CASSMGRGNLDEQYF	TGTGCCAGTAGTATGGGGCGGGGGAATCTCGACGAGCAGTACTTC
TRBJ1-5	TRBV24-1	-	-	CATSDATGSAQPQHF	TGTGCCACCAGTGATGCAACAGGGTCCGCTCAGCCCCAGCATTTT
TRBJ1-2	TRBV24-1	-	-	CATSQNPNYGYTF	TGTGCCACCAGCCAAAATCCAAACTATGGCTACACCTTC
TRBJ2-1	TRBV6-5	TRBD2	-	CASSKLAGAGNEQFF	TGTGCCAGCAGTAAACTAGCGGGAGCCGGTAATGAGCAGTTCTTC
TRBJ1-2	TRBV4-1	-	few	CASSQDLWQGSRYGYTF	TGCGCCAGCAGCCAAGATCTTTGGCAGGGGAGCCGCTATGGCTACACCTTC
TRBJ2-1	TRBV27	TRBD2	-	CASSQLAGASEQFF	TGTGCCAGCAGCCAGCTAGCGGGAGCCAGTGAGCAGTTCTTC
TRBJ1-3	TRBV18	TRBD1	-	CASSPSTGVVPGNTIYF	TGTGCCAGCTCACCCTCCACAGGGGTGGTTCCGGGAAACACCATATATTTT
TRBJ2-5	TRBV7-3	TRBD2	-	CASSFWGSGTSVETQYF	TGTGCCAGCAGCTTTTGGGGCAGCGGGACCTCAGTGGAGACCCAGTACTTC
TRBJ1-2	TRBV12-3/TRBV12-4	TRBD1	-	CASSHRGTRGYTF	TGTGCCAGCAGTCACAGGGGAACCCGTGGCTACACCTTC
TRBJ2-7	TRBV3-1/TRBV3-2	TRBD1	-	CASSYDRGYEQYF	TGTGCCAGCAGTTACGACAGGGGCTACGAGCAGTACTTC
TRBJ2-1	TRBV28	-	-	CASSPNQGPRGSNEQFF	TGTGCCAGCAGTCCAAATCAAGGGCCTCGGGGTTCCAATGAGCAGTTCTTC
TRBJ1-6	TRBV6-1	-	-	CASSEQRGVNSPLHF	TGTGCCAGCAGTGAGCAGCGGGGAGTCAATTCACCCCTCCACTTT
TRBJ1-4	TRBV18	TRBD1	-	CASSPPWGQGRGKLFF	TGTGCCAGCTCACCACCGTGGGGACAGGGAAGAGGAAAACTGTTTTTT
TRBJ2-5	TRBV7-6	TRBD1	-	CASRSRQGAQETQYF	TGTGCCAGCAGGAGCCGACAGGGGGCTCAAGAGACCCAGTACTTC
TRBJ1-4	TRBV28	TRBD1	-	CASTRDRVNEKLFF	TGTGCCAGCACCAGGGACAGGGTTAATGAAAAACTGTTTTTT
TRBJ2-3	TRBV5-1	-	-	CASSLAQGTDTQYF	TGCGCCAGCAGCTTGGCCCAGGGCACAGATACGCAGTATTTT
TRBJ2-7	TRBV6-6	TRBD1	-	CASSSRDRGVGEQYF	TGTGCCAGCAGTAGCCGGGACAGGGGAGTCGGCGAGCAGTACTTC
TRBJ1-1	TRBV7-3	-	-	CASSLSVGAEAFF	TGTGCCAGCAGCTTGTCGGTGGGAGCTGAAGCTTTCTTT
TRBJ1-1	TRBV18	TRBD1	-	CASSLGQGGDTEAFF	TGTGCCAGCTCACTCGGACAGGGGGGTGACACTGAAGCTTTCTTT
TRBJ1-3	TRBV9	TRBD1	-	CASSDGQGARRNTIYF	TGTGCCAGCAGCGACGGGCAGGGGGCTCGAAGAAACACCATATATTTT
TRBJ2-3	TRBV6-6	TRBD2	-	CASSPGTSAVGGKDTQYF	TGTGCCAGCAGTCCCGGGACTAGCGCAGTCGGAGGGAAAGATACGCAGTATTTT
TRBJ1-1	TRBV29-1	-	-	CSVAANGDTEAFF	TGCAGCGTTGCCGCTAACGGGGACACTGAAGCTTTCTTT
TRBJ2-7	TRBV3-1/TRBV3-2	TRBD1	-	CASSQGPSGGYHEQYF	TGTGCCAGCAGCCAGGGGCCGTCAGGGGGCTACCACGAGCAGTACTTC
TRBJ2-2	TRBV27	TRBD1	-	CASSLSAQGARVGTGELFF	TGTGCCAGCAGTTTATCAGCCCAGGGGGCGCGAGTAGGCACCGGGGAGCTGTTTTTT
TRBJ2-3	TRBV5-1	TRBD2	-	CASSFGLANTDTQYF	TGCGCCAGCAGCTTTGGACTAGCGAATACAGATACGCAGTATTTT
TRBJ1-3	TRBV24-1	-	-	CATSNEGDTIYF	TGTGCCACCTCTAATGAGGGAGACACCATATATTTT
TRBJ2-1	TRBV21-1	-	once	CASSKAPGTSGSYNEQFF	TGTGCCAGCAGCAAAGCCCCCGGGACTAGCGGATCCTACAATGAGCAGTTCTTC
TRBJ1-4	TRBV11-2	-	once	CASSPRPSATNEKLFF	TGTGCCAGCAGCCCAAGGCCAAGCGCAACTAATGAAAAACTGTTTTTT
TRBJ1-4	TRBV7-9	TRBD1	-	CASSGQGIGTNEKLFF	TGTGCCAGCAGCGGACAGGGAATTGGGACTAATGAAAAACTGTTTTTT
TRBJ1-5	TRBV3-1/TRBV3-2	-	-	CASSQAPRLDSNQPQHF	TGTGCCAGCAGCCAAGCTCCCCGACTGGATAGCAATCAGCCCCAGCATTTT
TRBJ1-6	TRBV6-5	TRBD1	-	CASRPLQGAGSPLHF	TGTGCCAGCAGACCCCTACAGGGGGCGGGTTCACCCCTCCACTTT
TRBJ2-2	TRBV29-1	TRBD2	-	CSGRLATAGELFF	TGCAGCGGACGACTAGCGACCGCCGGGGAGCTGTTTTTT
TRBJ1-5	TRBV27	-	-	CASSLYGRGTSNQPQHF	TGTGCCAGCAGTTTATACGGGAGGGGGACGAGCAATCAGCCCCAGCATTTT
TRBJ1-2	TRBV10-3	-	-	CAISDPRGGRPANYGYTF	TGTGCCATCAGTGACCCGAGGGGGGGACGCCCCGCTAACTATGGCTACACCTTC